This TCR beta chain was sequenced during a study of regulatory T cells in long-lasting Graves disease. This clonotype was seen once. The antigen is undetermined. Investigators prepared the TCR beta libraries by applying iRepertoire HTBI primers and Arm-PCR of CDR3 regions. MiXCR was run by TCRdb on the multiplex PCR reads, yielding one entry per CDR3 protein. This table holds approximately 560,000 distinct CDR3 sequences, about 16% found once. Study outcomes and limitations: Study of thyroid tissue was not done, with only peripheral blood studied.

The CDR3 loop spans 14 amino acids. The V and J ends lost 5 bases and 9 bases respectively, with 18 bases between them. Germline V gene data show CDR1 as MNHEY and CDR2 as SMNVEV (reference sequence). Time point given: newly diagnosed GD, antithyroid drugs for less than 3 months. Preparation of the TCR library used RNA extracted from PBMCs. Graves' disease diagnosis followed American Thyroid Association guidelines. EDTA tubes held approximately 10 milliliters of peripheral blood from each patient. The same data also contributed to another study, on T cells in Graves' hyperthyroidism and ophthalmopathy.

The TCR was taken from a man younger than 35 with Graves disease. This specimen consisted of peripheral blood mononuclear cells (PBMCs), obtained at new diagnosis, from a patient treated with antithyroid drugs. This chain uses TRBV27 with TRBJ2-3; D gene ambiguous. The CDR3: CASSLTDPSETQYF. In nucleotides, the CDR3 is TGTGCCAGCAGTCTCACGGACCCTTCCGAAACGCAGTATTTT.